The rows below give T cell receptor beta chains drawn from one sample of a study of T cells in Graves' hyperthyroidism and ophthalmopathy. TCRdb analysed the multiplex PCR reads with MiXCR anew, one entry per CDR3 protein. The table lists about 420,000 distinct CDR3 sequences, about a sixth of them singletons. Sequencing was done on a sample of blood. The receptors were sampled from a woman younger than 30 with Graves' hyperthyroidism. Each CDR3 is given with its conserved first and last residue. Fields, in order: clone size, D gene, V gene, J gene, CDR3 protein, CDR3 DNA. A D gene is named only where the DNA matches it firmly. Clone size appears in some rows only: once, few, many, or a class for an expanded clone.

-	-	TRBV19	TRBJ2-1	CASSTPSEDSSYNEQFF	TGTGCCAGTAGTACACCATCAGAAGACAGTTCCTACAATGAGCAGTTCTTC
many	TRBD1	TRBV20-1	TRBJ1-1	CSATPGQGVTEAFF	TGCAGTGCTACACCCGGACAGGGAGTAACTGAAGCTTTCTTT
many	-	TRBV12-3/TRBV12-4	TRBJ1-1	CASSLEARKNTEAFF	TGTGCCAGCAGTTTAGAAGCCAGAAAGAACACTGAAGCTTTCTTT
few	-	TRBV7-9	TRBJ2-1	CASVAGANEQFF	TGTGCCAGCGTGGCGGGGGCAAATGAGCAGTTCTTC
-	-	TRBV19	TRBJ1-1	CASKRDSAASMNTEAFF	TGTGCCAGTAAGCGGGATAGCGCAGCTTCCATGAACACTGAAGCTTTCTTT
many	TRBD1	TRBV20-1	TRBJ2-5	CSARFLIPGTGGETQYF	TGCAGTGCTAGATTCCTCATTCCCGGGACAGGTGGAGAGACCCAGTACTTC
few	TRBD1	TRBV12-3/TRBV12-4	TRBJ1-5	CASSRGQTGSSNQPQHF	TGTGCCAGCAGCAGGGGGCAGACAGGGAGTAGCAATCAGCCCCAGCATTTT
-	TRBD2	TRBV5-1	TRBJ2-1	CASSLGDYGEQFF	TGCGCCAGCAGCTTGGGGGACTATGGTGAGCAGTTCTTC
-	-	TRBV19	TRBJ1-5	CASQSRWNQPQHF	TGTGCCAGTCAATCAAGATGGAATCAGCCCCAGCATTTT
-	TRBD1	TRBV6-1	TRBJ2-6	CASGQGVTGANVLTF	TGTGCCAGCGGGCAGGGGGTGACTGGGGCCAACGTCCTGACTTTC
-	TRBD1	TRBV20-1	TRBJ2-7	CSARPLLTGVGEQYF	TGCAGTGCTAGACCTCTTTTGACAGGGGTGGGGGAGCAGTACTTC
-	TRBD1	TRBV20-1	TRBJ1-5	CSASTGGSQPQHF	TGCAGTGCGTCTACAGGGGGGTCTCAGCCCCAGCATTTT
-	-	TRBV10-2	TRBJ1-1	CASTGNRNTEAFF	TGCGCCAGCACGGGGAACAGAAACACTGAAGCTTTCTTT
few	-	TRBV15	TRBJ2-7	CATSRDGGVTSYEQYF	TGTGCCACCAGCAGAGATGGGGGAGTCACCTCCTACGAGCAGTACTTC
few	TRBD1	TRBV4-1	TRBJ1-1	CASSQGQGNTEAFF	TGCGCCAGCAGCCAAGGACAGGGAAACACTGAAGCTTTCTTT
many	-	TRBV20-1	TRBJ2-3	CSARAQGPDTQYF	TGCAGTGCTAGAGCCCAGGGCCCAGATACGCAGTATTTT
-	TRBD2	TRBV7-3	TRBJ2-3	CASSPPGTRRGGAQYF	TGTGCCAGCAGCCCACCCGGGACTAGAAGGGGCGGGGCGCAGTATTTT
-	-	TRBV4-3	TRBJ2-6	CASSRGGVGANVLTF	TGCGCCAGCAGCCGAGGGGGGGTAGGGGCCAACGTCCTGACTTTC
many	-	TRBV3-1	TRBJ2-1	CASSQNRGGSPYNEQFF	TGTGCCAGCAGCCAGAATAGAGGCGGGTCTCCCTACAATGAGCAGTTCTTC
many	TRBD1	TRBV28	TRBJ2-2	CASRLTGTADTGELFF	TGTGCCAGCAGGCTCACCGGGACAGCAGACACCGGGGAGCTGTTTTTT
many	TRBD1	TRBV12-3/TRBV12-4	TRBJ2-5	CASSLSSLGTGSGTQYF	TGTGCCAGCAGTTTGAGTTCCCTAGGGACAGGGTCCGGGACCCAGTACTTC
many	-	TRBV20-1	TRBJ2-5	CSARKWPDQLGETQYF	TGCAGTGCTCGGAAATGGCCGGACCAACTGGGAGAGACCCAGTACTTC
-	TRBD2	TRBV20-1	TRBJ2-7	CSAEGLAGKEQYF	TGCAGTGCGGAGGGACTAGCGGGGAAAGAGCAGTACTTC
many	-	TRBV5-1	TRBJ2-5	CASSTGRLVETQYF	TGCGCCAGCAGCACGGGACGGTTGGTGGAGACCCAGTACTTC
many	TRBD1	TRBV7-2	TRBJ2-7	CASSLPGQGASHEQYF	TGTGCCAGCAGCTTACCCGGACAGGGGGCCTCCCACGAGCAGTACTTC
many	-	TRBV5-1	TRBJ2-1	CASSLTGESYNEQFF	TGCGCCAGCAGCTTGACGGGAGAGTCCTACAATGAGCAGTTCTTC
-	-	TRBV4-1	TRBJ2-1	CASSQASPSSYNEQFF	TGCGCCAGCAGCCAAGCGTCCCCTAGCTCCTACAATGAGCAGTTCTTC
many	-	TRBV12-3/TRBV12-4	TRBJ2-7	CASRYSGEPYEQYF	TGTGCCAGCAGATACTCAGGGGAGCCCTACGAGCAGTACTTC
many	-	TRBV4-2	TRBJ1-3	CASSHPVGPAAAGNTIYF	TGTGCCAGCAGCCACCCCGTAGGGCCGGCCGCCGCTGGAAACACCATATATTTT
many	-	TRBV11-2	TRBJ1-5	CASSSDAGDQPQHF	TGTGCCAGCAGCTCCGATGCCGGGGATCAGCCCCAGCATTTT
-	-	TRBV18	TRBJ2-3	CASSKAAGLGPDTQYF	TGTGCCAGCTCTAAGGCGGCGGGTCTGGGCCCAGATACGCAGTATTTT
-	TRBD2	TRBV24-1	TRBJ2-1	CATSDTGTSGYNEQFF	TGTGCCACCAGTGACACCGGGACTAGCGGATACAATGAGCAGTTCTTC
-	-	TRBV6-5	TRBJ1-1	CASSYVVGLAEAFF	TGTGCCAGCAGTTACGTGGTGGGTTTGGCTGAAGCTTTCTTT
few	-	TRBV7-6	TRBJ2-5	CASSLDKSGRDPQETQYF	TGTGCCAGCAGCTTAGACAAGAGCGGACGAGACCCCCAGGAGACCCAGTACTTC
-	-	TRBV2	TRBJ1-1	CASSDERANTEAFF	TGTGCCAGCAGTGATGAGAGAGCGAACACTGAAGCTTTCTTT
many	TRBD1	TRBV13	TRBJ1-4	CASSIGTEPMEKLFF	TGTGCCAGCAGCATCGGGACAGAACCAATGGAAAAACTGTTTTTT
many	-	TRBV7-2	TRBJ1-5	CASSPTGYQPQHF	TGTGCCAGCAGCCCGACAGGATATCAGCCCCAGCATTTT
few	-	TRBV4-3	TRBJ1-1	CASSLSGEEGFMNTEAFF	TGCGCCAGCAGCCTAAGCGGGGAGGAAGGATTCATGAACACTGAAGCTTTCTTT
-	-	TRBV25-1	TRBJ2-3	CASSEPQPGPTGTDTQYF	TGTGCCAGCAGTGAACCTCAACCGGGACCTACAGGCACAGATACGCAGTATTTT
few	-	TRBV14	TRBJ2-1	CASSQVGYNEQFF	TGTGCCAGCAGCCAAGTTGGTTACAATGAGCAGTTCTTC
many	-	TRBV3-1	TRBJ1-1	CASSQDPWILNTEAFF	TGTGCCAGCAGCCAAGATCCGTGGATTCTAAACACTGAAGCTTTCTTT
-	-	TRBV25-1	TRBJ2-4	CASSEESGLAKNIQYF	TGTGCCAGCAGTGAGGAGAGCGGGCTAGCCAAAAACATTCAGTACTTC
many	TRBD1	TRBV11-3	TRBJ1-6	CARGRTGPNSPLHF	TGTGCCAGAGGGAGGACAGGACCTAACTCACCCCTCCACTTT
many	-	TRBV4-3	TRBJ2-7	CASSQDRLDYEQYF	TGCGCCAGCAGCCAAGATAGACTCGACTACGAGCAGTACTTC
few	-	TRBV20-1	TRBJ1-1	CSARAHGRSEAFF	TGCAGTGCTAGAGCACACGGGAGGAGTGAAGCTTTCTTT
many	-	TRBV11-2	TRBJ2-1	CASSLLERFNEQFF	TGTGCCAGCAGCTTGTTGGAGCGATTCAATGAGCAGTTCTTC
many	TRBD1	TRBV20-1	TRBJ2-7	CSAEPTGSGEQYF	TGCAGTGCCGAGCCGACAGGGAGCGGCGAGCAGTACTTC
-	TRBD2	TRBV9	TRBJ2-3	CASSVGLAGAWTDTQYF	TGTGCCAGCAGCGTAGGTCTAGCGGGAGCTTGGACAGATACGCAGTATTTT
many	TRBD1	TRBV12-3/TRBV12-4	TRBJ1-5	CASRAGQANQPQHF	TGTGCCAGCAGGGCCGGACAGGCTAATCAGCCCCAGCATTTT
-	-	TRBV10-2	TRBJ1-6	CASSDVRPVYSPLHF	TGCGCCAGCAGTGATGTTCGGCCGGTTTATTCGCCCCTCCACTTT
once	-	TRBV19	TRBJ1-5	CASSILGGRENQPQHF	TGTGCCAGTAGTATATTGGGGGGGCGGGAAAATCAGCCCCAGCATTTT
many	-	TRBV7-2	TRBJ2-5	CASSFEGETQYF	TGTGCCAGCAGCTTCGAGGGAGAGACCCAGTACTTC